The present T cell receptor beta chain was sequenced within a study of Graves' ophthalmopathy and Graves' hyperthyroidism. The starting material, 10 ml of fresh peripheral blood, provided the PBMCs. In this sample, this clonotype turned up a few times. Looked up from germline, CDR1 is LGHNA and CDR2 is YNFKEQ. Trimming pared 0 bases from V and 2 bases from J, leaving 11 bases between. The length of the CDR3 is 17 residues. The sequenced template was RNA, covering the TCR beta CDR3 region. Scientists carried out first-round RT-PCR using HTBI primers and then a second-round multiplex PCR. Each CDR3 protein gets one entry after TCRdb re-called the multiplex PCR reads with MiXCR. The sample yields hundreds of thousands of distinct CDR3 sequences, under 50% seen once.

This clonotype was obtained from an adult man with Graves' ophthalmopathy. Material for sequencing was peripheral blood. The chain couples TRBV4-2 to TRBJ2-6; D possibly corresponds to TRBD1 (5 bases). CDR3 coding DNA: TGTGCCAGCAGCCAAGAAGCCCAGGGTGCTGGGGCCAACGTCCTGACTTTC. Amino acids: CASSQEAQGAGANVLTF.